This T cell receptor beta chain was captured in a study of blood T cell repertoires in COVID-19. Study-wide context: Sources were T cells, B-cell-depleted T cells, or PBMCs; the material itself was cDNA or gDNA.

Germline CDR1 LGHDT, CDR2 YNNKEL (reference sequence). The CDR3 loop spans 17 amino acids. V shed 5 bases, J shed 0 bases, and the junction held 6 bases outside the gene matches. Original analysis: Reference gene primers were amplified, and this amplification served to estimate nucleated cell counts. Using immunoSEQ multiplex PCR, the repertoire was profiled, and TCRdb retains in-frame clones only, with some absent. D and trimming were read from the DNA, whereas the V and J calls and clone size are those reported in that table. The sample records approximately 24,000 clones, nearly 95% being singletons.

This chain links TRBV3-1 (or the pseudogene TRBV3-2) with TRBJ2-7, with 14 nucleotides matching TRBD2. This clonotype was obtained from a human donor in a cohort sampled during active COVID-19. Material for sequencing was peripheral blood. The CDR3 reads CASSGTSGGLSSYEQYF. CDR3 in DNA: TGTGCCAGCAGCGGGACTAGCGGGGGCCTGAGCTCCTACGAGCAGTACTTC.